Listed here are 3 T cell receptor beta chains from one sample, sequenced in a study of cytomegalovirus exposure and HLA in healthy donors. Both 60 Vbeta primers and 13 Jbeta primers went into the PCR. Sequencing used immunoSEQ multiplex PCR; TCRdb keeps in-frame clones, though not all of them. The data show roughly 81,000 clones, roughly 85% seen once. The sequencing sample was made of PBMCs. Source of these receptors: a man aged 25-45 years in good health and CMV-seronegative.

Here the CDR3 reads CASSRSSGAQETQYF. For the CDR3, the DNA is TGTGCCAGCAGCCGATCTAGCGGAGCTCAAGAGACCCAGTACTTC. The V gene is TRBV11-2, the J gene TRBJ2-5; TRBD2 matches 7 bases. V gave up 5 bases and J gave up 2 bases; unmatched junction bases: 8. Germline loops: CDR1 SGHAT, CDR2 FQNNGV. CDR3 length: 15 amino acids.

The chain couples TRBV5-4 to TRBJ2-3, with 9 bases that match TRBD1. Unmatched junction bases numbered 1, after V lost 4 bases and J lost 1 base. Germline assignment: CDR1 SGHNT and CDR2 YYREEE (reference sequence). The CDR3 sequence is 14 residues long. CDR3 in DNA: TGTGCCAGCAGCCGGGACAGGGGCACAGATACGCAGTATTTT. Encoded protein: CASSRDRGTDTQYF.

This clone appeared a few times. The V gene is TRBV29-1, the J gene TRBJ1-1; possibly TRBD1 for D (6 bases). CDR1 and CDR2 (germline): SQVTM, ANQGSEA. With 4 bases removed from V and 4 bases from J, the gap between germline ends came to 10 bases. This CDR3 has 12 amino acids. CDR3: CSVGSGVTEAFF. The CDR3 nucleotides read TGCAGCGTTGGTTCAGGGGTCACTGAAGCTTTCTTT. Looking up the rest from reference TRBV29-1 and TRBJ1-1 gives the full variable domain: SAVISQKPSRDICQRGTSLTIQCQVDSQVTMMFWYRQQPGQSLTLIATANQGSEATYESGFVIDKFPISRPNLTFSTLTVSNMSPEDSSIYLCSVGSGVTEAFFGQGTRLTVV.